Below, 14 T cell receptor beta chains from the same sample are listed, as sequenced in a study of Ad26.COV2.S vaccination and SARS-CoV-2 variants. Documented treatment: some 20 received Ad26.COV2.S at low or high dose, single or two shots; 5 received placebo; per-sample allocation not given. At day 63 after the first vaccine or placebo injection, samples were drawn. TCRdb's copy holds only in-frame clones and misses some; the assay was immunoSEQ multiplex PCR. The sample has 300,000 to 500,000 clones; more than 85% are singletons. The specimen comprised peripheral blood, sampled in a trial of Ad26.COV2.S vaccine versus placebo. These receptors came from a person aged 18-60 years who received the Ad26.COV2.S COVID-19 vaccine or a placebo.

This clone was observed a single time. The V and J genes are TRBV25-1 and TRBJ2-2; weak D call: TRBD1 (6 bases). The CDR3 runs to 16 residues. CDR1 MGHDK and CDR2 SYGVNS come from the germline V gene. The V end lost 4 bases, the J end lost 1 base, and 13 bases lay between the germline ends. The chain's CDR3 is CASSGRDKLNTGELFF. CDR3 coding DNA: TGTGCCAGCAGTGGACGGGACAAACTGAACACCGGGGAGCTGTTTTTT.

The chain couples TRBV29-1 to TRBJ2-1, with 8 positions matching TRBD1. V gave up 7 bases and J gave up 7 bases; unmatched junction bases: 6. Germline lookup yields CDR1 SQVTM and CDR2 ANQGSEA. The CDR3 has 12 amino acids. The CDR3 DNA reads TGCAGCGCTGGACAGGGTGGGAATGAGCAGTTCTTC. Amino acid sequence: CSAGQGGNEQFF.

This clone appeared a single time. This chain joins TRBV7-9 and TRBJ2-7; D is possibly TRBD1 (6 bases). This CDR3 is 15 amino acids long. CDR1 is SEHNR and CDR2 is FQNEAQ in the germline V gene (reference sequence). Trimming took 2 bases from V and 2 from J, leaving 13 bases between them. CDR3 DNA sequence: TGTGCCAGCAGCTTAAGGCAGGGGTCAACCTACGAGCAGTACTTC. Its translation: CASSLRQGSTYEQYF. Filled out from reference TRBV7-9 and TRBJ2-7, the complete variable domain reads DTGVSQNPRHKITKRGQNVTFRCDPISEHNRLYWYRQTLGQGPEFLTYFQNEAQLEKSRLLSDRFSAERPKGSFSTLEIQRTEQGDSAMYLCASSLRQGSTYEQYFGPGTRLTVT.

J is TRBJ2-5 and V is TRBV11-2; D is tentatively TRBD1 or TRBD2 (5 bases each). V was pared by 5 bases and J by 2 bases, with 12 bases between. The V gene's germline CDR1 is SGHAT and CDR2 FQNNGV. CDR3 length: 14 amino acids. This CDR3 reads CASSRGDFQETQYF. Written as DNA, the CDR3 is TGTGCCAGCAGCCGAGGGGATTTTCAAGAGACCCAGTACTTC.

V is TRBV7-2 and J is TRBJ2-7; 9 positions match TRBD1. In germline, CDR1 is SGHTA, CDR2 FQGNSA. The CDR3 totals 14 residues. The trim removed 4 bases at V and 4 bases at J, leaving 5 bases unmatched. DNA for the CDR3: TGTGCCAGCAGCTCCTACAGGGGGCGATACGAGCAGTACTTC. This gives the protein CASSSYRGRYEQYF.

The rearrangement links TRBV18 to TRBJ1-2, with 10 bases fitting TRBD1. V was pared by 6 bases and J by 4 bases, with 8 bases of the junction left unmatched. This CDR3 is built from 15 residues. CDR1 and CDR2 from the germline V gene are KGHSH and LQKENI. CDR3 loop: CASSRDRGSGYGYTF. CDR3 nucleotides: TGTGCCAGCTCCCGGGACAGGGGCAGTGGCTATGGCTACACCTTC.

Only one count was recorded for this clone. In DNA form, the CDR3 reads TGTGCCAGCAGCTGGGAGGGACGGTCCGTGGAAGCTTTCTTT. This sequence encodes CASSWEGRSVEAFF. The chain couples TRBV5-6 to TRBJ1-1, with a tentative D call TRBD1 (5 bases). V lost 3 bases to trimming and J lost 8 bases, with 17 bases between them. Germline V gene data show CDR1 as SGHDT and CDR2 as YYEEEE. CDR3 length: 14 residues.

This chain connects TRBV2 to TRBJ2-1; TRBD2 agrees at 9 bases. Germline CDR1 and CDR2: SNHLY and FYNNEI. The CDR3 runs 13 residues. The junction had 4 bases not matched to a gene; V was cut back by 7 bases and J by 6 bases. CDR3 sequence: CASTASGTNEQFF. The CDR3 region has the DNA TGTGCCAGCACGGCTAGCGGGACCAATGAGCAGTTCTTC.

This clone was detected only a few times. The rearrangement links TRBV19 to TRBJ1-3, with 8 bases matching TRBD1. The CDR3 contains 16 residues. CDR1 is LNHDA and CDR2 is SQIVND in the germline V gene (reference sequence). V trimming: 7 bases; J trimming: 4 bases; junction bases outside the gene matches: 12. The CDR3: CASTDGQGQMGNTIYF. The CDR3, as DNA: TGTGCCAGTACCGACGGACAGGGCCAAATGGGAAACACCATATATTTT.

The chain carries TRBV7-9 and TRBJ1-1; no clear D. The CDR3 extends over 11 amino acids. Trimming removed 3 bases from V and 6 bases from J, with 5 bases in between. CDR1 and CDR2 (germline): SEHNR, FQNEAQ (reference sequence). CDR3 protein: CASSFSAEAFF. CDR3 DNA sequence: TGTGCCAGCAGCTTTTCCGCTGAAGCTTTCTTT. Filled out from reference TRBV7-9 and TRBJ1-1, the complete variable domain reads DTGVSQNPRHKITKRGQNVTFRCDPISEHNRLYWYRQTLGQGPEFLTYFQNEAQLEKSRLLSDRFSAERPKGSFSTLEIQRTEQGDSAMYLCASSFSAEAFFGQGTRLTVV.

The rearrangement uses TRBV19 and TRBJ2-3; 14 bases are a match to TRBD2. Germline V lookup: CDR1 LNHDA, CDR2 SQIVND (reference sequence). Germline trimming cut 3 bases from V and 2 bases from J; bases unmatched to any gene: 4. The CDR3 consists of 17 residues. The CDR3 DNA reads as TGTGCCAGTAGTATCGGGACTAGCGGGGGTAACACAGATACGCAGTATTTT. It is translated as CASSIGTSGGNTDTQYF.

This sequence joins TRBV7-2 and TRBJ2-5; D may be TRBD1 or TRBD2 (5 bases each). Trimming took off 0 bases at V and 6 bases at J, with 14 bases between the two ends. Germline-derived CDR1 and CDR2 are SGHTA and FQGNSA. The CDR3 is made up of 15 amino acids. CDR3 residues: CASSLAQGLGQTQYF. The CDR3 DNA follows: TGTGCCAGCAGCTTAGCCCAGGGATTGGGACAGACCCAGTACTTC. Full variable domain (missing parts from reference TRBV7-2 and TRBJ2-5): GAGVSQSPSNKVTEKGKDVELRCDPISGHTALYWYRQSLGQGLEFLIYFQGNSAPDKSGLPSDRFSAERTGGSVSTLTIQRTQQEDSAVYLCASSLAQGLGQTQYFGPGTRLLVL.

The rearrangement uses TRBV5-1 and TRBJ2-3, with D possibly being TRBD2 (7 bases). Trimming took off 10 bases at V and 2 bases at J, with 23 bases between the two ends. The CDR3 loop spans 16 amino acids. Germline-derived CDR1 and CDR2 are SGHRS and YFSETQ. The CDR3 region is CASWDGGGAYTDTQYF. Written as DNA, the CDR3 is TGCGCCTCCTGGGATGGCGGGGGCGCATACACAGATACGCAGTATTTT. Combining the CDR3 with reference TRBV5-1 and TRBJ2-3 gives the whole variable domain KAGVTQTPRYLIKTRGQQVTLSCSPISGHRSVSWYQQTPGQGLQFLFEYFSETQRNKGNFPGRFSGRQFSNSRSEMNVSTLELGDSALYLCASWDGGGAYTDTQYFGPGTRLTVL.

CDR3 DNA sequence: TGTGCCAGCAGCGGGGACGGGGGTAACGCTTTCTTT. It translates to CASSGDGGNAFF. The chain uses TRBV12-3 or TRBV12-4 and TRBJ1-1; D perhaps matches TRBD1 (5 bases). The CDR3 is made up of 12 amino acids. The germline V and J ends were trimmed by 6 bases and 11 bases, with 16 bases remaining between them.